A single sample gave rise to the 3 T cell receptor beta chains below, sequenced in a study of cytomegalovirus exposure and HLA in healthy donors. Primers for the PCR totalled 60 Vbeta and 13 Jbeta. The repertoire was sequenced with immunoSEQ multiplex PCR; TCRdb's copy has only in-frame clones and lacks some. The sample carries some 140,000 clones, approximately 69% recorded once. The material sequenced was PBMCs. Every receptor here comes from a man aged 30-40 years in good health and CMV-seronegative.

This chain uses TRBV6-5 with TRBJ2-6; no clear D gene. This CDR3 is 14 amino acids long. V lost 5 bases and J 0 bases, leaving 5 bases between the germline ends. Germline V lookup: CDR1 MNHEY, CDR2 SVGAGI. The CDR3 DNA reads TGTGCCAGCAGTCGGTACTCTGGGGCCAACGTCCTGACTTTC. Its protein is CASSRYSGANVLTF.

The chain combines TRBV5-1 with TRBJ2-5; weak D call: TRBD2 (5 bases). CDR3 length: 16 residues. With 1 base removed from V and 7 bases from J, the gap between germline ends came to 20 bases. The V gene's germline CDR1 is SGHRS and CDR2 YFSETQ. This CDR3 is CASSLKPPGGSGTQYF. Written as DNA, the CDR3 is TGCGCCAGCAGCTTGAAGCCCCCCGGCGGGTCGGGGACCCAGTACTTC.

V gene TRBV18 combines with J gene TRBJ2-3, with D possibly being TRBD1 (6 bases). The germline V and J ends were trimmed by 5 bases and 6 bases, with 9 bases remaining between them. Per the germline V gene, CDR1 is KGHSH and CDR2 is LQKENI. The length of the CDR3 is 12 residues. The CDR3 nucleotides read TGTGCCAGCTCAAACAGGGTGGATACGCAGTATTTT. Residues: CASSNRVDTQYF.